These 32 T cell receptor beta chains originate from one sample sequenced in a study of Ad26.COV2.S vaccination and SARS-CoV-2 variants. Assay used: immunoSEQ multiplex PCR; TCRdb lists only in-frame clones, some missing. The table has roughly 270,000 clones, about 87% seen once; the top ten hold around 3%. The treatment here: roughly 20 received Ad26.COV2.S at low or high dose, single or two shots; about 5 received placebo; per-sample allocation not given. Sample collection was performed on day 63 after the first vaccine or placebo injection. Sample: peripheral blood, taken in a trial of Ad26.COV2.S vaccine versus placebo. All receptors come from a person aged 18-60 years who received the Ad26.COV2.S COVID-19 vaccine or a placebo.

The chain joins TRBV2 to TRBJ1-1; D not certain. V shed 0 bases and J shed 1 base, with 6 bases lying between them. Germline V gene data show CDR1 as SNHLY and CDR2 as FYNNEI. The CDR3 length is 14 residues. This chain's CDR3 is CASSEASGNTEAFF. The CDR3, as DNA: TGTGCCAGCAGTGAAGCATCGGGGAACACTGAAGCTTTCTTT.

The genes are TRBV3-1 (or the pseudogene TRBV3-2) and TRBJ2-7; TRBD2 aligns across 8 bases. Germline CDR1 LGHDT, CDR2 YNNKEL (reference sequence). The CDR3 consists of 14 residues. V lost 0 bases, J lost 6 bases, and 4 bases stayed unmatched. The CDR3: CASSQDFGGGEQYF. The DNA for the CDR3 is TGTGCCAGCAGCCAAGATTTCGGGGGGGGCGAGCAGTACTTC.

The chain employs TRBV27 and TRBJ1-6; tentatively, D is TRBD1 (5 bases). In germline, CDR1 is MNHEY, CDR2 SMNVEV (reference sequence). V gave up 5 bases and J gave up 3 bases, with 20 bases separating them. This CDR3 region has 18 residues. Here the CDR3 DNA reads TGTGCCAGCAGTCTACGGGGTGGGGGTACGGTCTATAATTCACCCCTCCACTTT. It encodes CASSLRGGGTVYNSPLHF.

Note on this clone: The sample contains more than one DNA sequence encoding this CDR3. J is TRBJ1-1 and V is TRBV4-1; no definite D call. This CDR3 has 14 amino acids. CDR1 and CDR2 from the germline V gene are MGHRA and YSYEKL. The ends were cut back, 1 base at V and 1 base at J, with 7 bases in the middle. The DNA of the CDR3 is TGCGCCAGCAGCCAAGTCACCGGGAACACTGAAGCTTTCTTT. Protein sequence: CASSQVTGNTEAFF.

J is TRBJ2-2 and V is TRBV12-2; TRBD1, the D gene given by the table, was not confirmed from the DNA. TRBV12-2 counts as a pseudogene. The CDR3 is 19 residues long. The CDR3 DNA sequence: TGTGCAAGTCGCCGCGTTGACAGGGGGACTCGTGTTGCCACCGGGGAGCTGTTTTTT. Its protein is CASRRVDRGTRVATGELFF.

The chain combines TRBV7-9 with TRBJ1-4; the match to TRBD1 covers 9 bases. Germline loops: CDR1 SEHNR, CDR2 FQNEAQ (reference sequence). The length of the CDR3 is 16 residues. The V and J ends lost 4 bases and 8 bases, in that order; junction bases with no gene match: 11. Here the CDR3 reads CASSSSQGQGWEKLFF. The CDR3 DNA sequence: TGTGCCAGCAGCTCGAGTCAGGGACAGGGCTGGGAAAAACTGTTTTTT.

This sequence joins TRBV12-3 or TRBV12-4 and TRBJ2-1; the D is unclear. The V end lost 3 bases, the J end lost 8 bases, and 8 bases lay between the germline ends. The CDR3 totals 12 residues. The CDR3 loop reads CASSFGQYEQFF. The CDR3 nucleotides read TGTGCCAGCAGTTTCGGTCAGTATGAGCAGTTCTTC.

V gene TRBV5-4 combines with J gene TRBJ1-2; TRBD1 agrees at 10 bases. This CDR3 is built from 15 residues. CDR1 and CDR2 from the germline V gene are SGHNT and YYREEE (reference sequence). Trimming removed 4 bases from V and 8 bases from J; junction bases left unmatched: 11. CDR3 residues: CASSAPGQGFEGYTF. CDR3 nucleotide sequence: TGTGCCAGCAGCGCCCCGGGACAGGGGTTTGAGGGCTACACCTTC.

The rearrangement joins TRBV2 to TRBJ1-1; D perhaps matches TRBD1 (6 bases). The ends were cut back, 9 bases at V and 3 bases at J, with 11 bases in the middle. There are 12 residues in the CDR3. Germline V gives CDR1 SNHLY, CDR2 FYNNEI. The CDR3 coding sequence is TGTGCCAGTCTACAGGGTCACACTGAAGCTTTCTTT. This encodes CASLQGHTEAFF.

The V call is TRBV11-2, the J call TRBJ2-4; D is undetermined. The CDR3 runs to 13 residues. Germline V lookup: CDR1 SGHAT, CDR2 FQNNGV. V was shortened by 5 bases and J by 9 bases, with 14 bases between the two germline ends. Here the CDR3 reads CASSRAMETIQYF. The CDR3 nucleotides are TGTGCCAGCAGCCGAGCCATGGAAACCATTCAGTACTTC.

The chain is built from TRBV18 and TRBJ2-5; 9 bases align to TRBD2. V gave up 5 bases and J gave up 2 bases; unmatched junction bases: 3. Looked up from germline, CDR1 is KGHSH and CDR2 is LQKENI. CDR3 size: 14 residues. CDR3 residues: CASSASGGQETQYF. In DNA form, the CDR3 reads TGTGCCAGCTCAGCAAGCGGGGGGCAAGAGACCCAGTACTTC.

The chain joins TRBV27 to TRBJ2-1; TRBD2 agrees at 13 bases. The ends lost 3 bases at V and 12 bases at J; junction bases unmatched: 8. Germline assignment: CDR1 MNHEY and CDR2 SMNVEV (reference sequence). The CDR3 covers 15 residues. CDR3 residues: CASSLGLAGIIGQFF. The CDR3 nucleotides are TGTGCCAGCAGTTTGGGACTAGCGGGAATAATTGGGCAGTTCTTC.

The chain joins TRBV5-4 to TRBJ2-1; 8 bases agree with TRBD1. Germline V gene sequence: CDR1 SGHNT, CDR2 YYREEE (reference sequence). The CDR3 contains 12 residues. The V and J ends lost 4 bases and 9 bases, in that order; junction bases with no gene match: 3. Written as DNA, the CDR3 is TGTGCCAGCAGCAGGACAGGGCTTGAGCAGTTCTTC. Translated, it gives CASSRTGLEQFF.

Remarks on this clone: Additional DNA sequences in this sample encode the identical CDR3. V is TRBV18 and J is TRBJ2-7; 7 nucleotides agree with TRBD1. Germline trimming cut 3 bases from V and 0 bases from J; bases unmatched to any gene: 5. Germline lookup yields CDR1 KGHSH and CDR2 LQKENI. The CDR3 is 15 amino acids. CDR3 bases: TGTGCCAGCTCACCGGGGACAGCGAGCTCCTACGAGCAGTACTTC. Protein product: CASSPGTASSYEQYF. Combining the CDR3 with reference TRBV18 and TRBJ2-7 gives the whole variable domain NAGVMQNPRHLVRRRGQEARLRCSPMKGHSHVYWYRQLPEEGLKFMVYLQKENIIDESGMPKERFSAEFPKEGPSILRIQQVVRGDSAAYFCASSPGTASSYEQYFGPGTRLTVT.

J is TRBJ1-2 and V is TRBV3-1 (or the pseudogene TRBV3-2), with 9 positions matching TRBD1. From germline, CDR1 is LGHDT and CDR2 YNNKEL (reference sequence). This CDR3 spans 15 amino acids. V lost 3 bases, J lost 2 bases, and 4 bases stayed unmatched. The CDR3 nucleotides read TGTGCCAGCAGCCATGGGGACAGGGAGAACTATGGCTACACCTTC. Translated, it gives CASSHGDRENYGYTF.

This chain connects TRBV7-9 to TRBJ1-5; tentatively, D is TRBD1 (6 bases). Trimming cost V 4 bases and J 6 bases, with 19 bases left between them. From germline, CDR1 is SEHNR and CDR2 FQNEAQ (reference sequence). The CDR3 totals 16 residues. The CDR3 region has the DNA TGTGCCAGCAGCTCGGGGGGACAATTCGCCCCTCAGCCCCAGCATTTT. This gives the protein CASSSGGQFAPQPQHF. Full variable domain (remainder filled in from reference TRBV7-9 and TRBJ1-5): DTGVSQNPRHKITKRGQNVTFRCDPISEHNRLYWYRQTLGQGPEFLTYFQNEAQLEKSRLLSDRFSAERPKGSFSTLEIQRTEQGDSAMYLCASSSGGQFAPQPQHFGDGTRLSIL.

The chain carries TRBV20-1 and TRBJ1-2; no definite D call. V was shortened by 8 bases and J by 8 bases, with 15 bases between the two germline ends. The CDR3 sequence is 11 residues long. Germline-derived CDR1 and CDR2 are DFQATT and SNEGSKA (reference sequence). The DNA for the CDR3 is TGCAGTACCCAGACCCGGAGAGGCTACACCTTC. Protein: CSTQTRRGYTF.

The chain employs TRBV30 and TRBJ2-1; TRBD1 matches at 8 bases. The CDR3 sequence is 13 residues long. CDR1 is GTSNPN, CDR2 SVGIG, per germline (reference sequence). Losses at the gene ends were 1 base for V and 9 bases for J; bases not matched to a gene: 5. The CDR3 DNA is TGTGCCTGGAGTGCCTGGACAGGGAGTGAGCAGTTCTTC. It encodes CAWSAWTGSEQFF.

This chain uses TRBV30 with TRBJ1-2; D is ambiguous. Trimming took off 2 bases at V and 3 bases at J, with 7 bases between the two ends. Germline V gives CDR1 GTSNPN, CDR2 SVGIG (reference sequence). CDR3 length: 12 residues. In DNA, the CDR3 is TGTGCCTGGAGTACCACCTACTATGGCTACACCTTC. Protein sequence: CAWSTTYYGYTF. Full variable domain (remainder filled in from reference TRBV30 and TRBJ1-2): SQTIHQWPATLVQPVGSPLSLECTVEGTSNPNLYWYRQAAGRGLQLLFYSVGIGQISSEVPQNLSASRPQDRQFILSSKKLLLSDSGFYLCAWSTTYYGYTFGSGTRLTVV.

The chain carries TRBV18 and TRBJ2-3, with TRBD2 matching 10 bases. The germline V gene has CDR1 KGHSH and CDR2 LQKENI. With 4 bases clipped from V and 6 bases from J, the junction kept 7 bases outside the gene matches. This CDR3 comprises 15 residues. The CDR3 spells CASSRAGGPGDTQYF. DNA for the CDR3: TGTGCCAGCTCACGAGCGGGAGGGCCGGGGGATACGCAGTATTTT.

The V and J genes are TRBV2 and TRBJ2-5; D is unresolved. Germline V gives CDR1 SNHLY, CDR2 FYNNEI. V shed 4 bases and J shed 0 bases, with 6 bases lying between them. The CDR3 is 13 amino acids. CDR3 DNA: TGTGCCAGCAGTGGTCAGGACCAAGAGACCCAGTACTTC. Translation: CASSGQDQETQYF.

The CDR3 sequence: CASINPTGSRAEQYF. The CDR3 DNA reads as TGCGCCAGCATCAATCCAACAGGGTCCAGGGCCGAGCAGTACTTC. The V call is TRBV10-1, the J call TRBJ2-7; TRBD1 is a possible D gene (6 bases). Per germline, CDR1 WNHNN and CDR2 SYGVQD (reference sequence). Trimming pared 7 bases from V and 6 bases from J, leaving 22 bases between. The CDR3 has 15 residues.

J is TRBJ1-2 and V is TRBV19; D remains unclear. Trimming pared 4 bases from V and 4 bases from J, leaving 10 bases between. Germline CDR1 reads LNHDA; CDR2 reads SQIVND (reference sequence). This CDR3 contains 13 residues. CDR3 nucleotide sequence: TGTGCCAGTAGTAGCCGTTCGTTCTATGGCTACACCTTC. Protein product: CASSSRSFYGYTF.

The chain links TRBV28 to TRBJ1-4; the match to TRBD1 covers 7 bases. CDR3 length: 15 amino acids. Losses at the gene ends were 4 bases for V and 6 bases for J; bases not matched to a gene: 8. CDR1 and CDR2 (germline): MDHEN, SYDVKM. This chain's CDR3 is CASSSRDRHYEKLFF. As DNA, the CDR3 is TGTGCCAGCAGTTCCCGGGACAGACATTATGAAAAACTGTTTTTT.

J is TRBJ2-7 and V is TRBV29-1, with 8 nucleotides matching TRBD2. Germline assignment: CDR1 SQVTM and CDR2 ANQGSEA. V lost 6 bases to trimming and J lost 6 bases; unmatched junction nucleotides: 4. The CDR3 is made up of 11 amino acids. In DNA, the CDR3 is TGCAGCGTACGGGGGGGTGCCGAGCAGTACTTC. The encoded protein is CSVRGGAEQYF.

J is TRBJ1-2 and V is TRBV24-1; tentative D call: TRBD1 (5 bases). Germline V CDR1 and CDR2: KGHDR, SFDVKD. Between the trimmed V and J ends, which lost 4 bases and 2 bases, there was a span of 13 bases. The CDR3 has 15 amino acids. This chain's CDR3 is CATSDRGTANYGYTF. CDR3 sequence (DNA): TGTGCCACCAGTGACCGCGGGACGGCCAACTATGGCTACACCTTC.

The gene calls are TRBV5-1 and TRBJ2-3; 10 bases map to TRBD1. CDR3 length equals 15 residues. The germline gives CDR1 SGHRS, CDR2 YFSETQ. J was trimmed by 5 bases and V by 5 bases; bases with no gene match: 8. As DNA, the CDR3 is TGCGCCAGCAGGACGGGACAGGGGAATGGAGATACGCAGTATTTT. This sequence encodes CASRTGQGNGDTQYF.

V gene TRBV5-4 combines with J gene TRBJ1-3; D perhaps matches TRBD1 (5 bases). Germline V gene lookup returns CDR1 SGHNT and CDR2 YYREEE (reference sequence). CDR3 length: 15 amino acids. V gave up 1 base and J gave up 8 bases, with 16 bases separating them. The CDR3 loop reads CASSLWAGPSDTIYF. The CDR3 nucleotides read TGTGCCAGCAGCTTGTGGGCAGGGCCATCTGACACCATATATTTT. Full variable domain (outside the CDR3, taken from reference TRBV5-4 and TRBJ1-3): ETGVTQSPTHLIKTRGQQVTLRCSSQSGHNTVSWYQQALGQGPQFIFQYYREEENGRGNFPPRFSGLQFPNYSSELNVNALELDDSALYLCASSLWAGPSDTIYFGEGSWLTVV.

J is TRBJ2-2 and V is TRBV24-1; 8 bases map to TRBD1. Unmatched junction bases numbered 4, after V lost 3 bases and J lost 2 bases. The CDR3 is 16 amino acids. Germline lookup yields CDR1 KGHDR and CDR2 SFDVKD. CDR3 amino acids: CATSDPDRGNTGELFF. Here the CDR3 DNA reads TGTGCCACCAGTGATCCAGACAGGGGTAACACCGGGGAGCTGTTTTTT.

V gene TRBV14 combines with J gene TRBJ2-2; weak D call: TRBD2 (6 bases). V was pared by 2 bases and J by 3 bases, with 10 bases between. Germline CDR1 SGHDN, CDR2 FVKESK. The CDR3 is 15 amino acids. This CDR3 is CASSQNLAYTGELFF. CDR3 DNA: TGTGCCAGCAGCCAAAATCTAGCGTACACCGGGGAGCTGTTTTTT.

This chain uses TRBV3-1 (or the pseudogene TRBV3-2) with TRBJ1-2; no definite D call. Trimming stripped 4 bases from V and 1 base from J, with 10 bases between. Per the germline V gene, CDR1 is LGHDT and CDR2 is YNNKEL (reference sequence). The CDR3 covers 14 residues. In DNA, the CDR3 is TGTGCCAGCAGCCCTGCCCGGCTTAACTATGGCTACACCTTC. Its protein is CASSPARLNYGYTF.

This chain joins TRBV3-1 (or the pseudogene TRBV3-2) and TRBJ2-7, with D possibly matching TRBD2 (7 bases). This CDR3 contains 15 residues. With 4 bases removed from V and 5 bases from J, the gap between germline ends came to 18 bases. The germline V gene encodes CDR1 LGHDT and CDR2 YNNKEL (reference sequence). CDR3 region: CASSPNRGAQHEQYF. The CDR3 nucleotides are TGTGCCAGCAGCCCTAATCGGGGGGCCCAGCACGAGCAGTACTTC.